The 6 T cell receptor beta chains given below trace back to one sample, sequenced in a study of blood T cell repertoires in COVID-19. Produced via immunoSEQ multiplex PCR; TCRdb's table is partial and in-frame only. The table shows about 230,000 clones, with 80% to 90% occurring only once. The specimen sequenced was peripheral blood. The receptors come from a man aged 35-49 years who had recovered from COVID-19.

This clone was counted many times. The sample holds other DNA sequences that translate to the same CDR3. The rearrangement uses TRBV20-1 and TRBJ1-2; 10 nucleotides line up with TRBD1. J gave up 4 bases and V 3 bases, and 5 bases lay outside the gene matches. The CDR3 is 14 amino acids. Germline V lookup: CDR1 DFQATT, CDR2 SNEGSKA (reference sequence). The CDR3 bases are TGCAGTGCTAGTCGGGGACAGGGGAGCTATGGCTACACCTTC. Its translation is CSASRGQGSYGYTF.

V and J are TRBV27 and TRBJ1-2; 9 bases align to TRBD1. CDR3 length equals 13 residues. Trimming removed 2 bases from V and 5 bases from J; junction bases left unmatched: 0. The germline V gene encodes CDR1 MNHEY and CDR2 SMNVEV (reference sequence). CDR3 nucleotide sequence: TGTGCCAGCAGTTTAGGACAGGGGTATGGCTACACCTTC. This codes for CASSLGQGYGYTF.

The V gene is TRBV11-2, the J gene TRBJ2-7; 7 positions match TRBD1. From germline, CDR1 is SGHAT and CDR2 FQNNGV. Germline trimming cut 3 bases from V and 0 bases from J; bases unmatched to any gene: 2. The CDR3 extends over 14 amino acids. CDR3 in DNA: TGTGCCAGCAGCTTCGGGACAGCCTCCTACGAGCAGTACTTC. This encodes CASSFGTASYEQYF.

This chain connects TRBV6-5 to TRBJ2-1; D perhaps matches TRBD2 (6 bases). CDR3 size: 15 residues. Germline CDR1 and CDR2: MNHEY and SVGAGI. Trimming stripped 0 bases from V and 7 bases from J, with 13 bases between. The CDR3 coding sequence is TGTGCCAGCAGTTACTCCCTAGCGCAATTAAATGAGCAGTTCTTC. Protein: CASSYSLAQLNEQFF.

This clone was detected a few times. The rearrangement links TRBV4-3 to TRBJ2-5; 15 bases match TRBD2. Germline trimming cut 4 bases from V and 4 bases from J; bases unmatched to any gene: 4. CDR1 is LGHNA and CDR2 is YSLEER in the germline V gene. CDR3 length: 16 amino acids. This CDR3 reads CASSRTSGGGGETQYF. The DNA for the CDR3 is TGCGCCAGCAGCCGGACTAGCGGGGGGGGAGGAGAGACCCAGTACTTC.

J is TRBJ1-6 and V is TRBV2, with a tentative D call TRBD1 (6 bases). This CDR3 comprises 15 residues. V shed 4 bases and J shed 6 bases, with 13 bases lying between them. Germline CDR1 SNHLY, CDR2 FYNNEI. DNA for the CDR3: TGTGCCAGCAGTGGCGTGGGACATATTAATTCACCCCTCCACTTT. It encodes CASSGVGHINSPLHF.